This TCR beta chain derives from a study of shared clonotypes between healthy human individuals. This table comes from immunoSEQ multiplex PCR, and its TCRdb copy is limited to in-frame clones, with some not included. Of under 130,000 clones in the sample, less than 75% were seen once. The sequencing sample was made of memory CD8+ T cells sorted from blood. The subset is: CD45RO+ cells pooled with CCR7-negative TemRA cells. This clonotype was sampled from a woman in her thirties in good health.

CDR3 coding DNA: TGCAGCGTTGATATCCAAACCGGGGAGCTGTTTTTT. The encoded protein is CSVDIQTGELFF. The chain couples TRBV29-1 to TRBJ2-2; no definite D call. V lost 3 bases, J lost 5 bases, and 7 bases lay in between. CDR3 length: 12 amino acids. Germline assignment: CDR1 SQVTM and CDR2 ANQGSEA.